The 8 T cell receptor beta chains below were found in one sample sequenced in a study of blood T cell dynamics during melanoma immunotherapy. The assay was immunoSEQ multiplex PCR, and TCRdb's table has in-frame clones only and misses some. The sample records 400 to 450 clones, approximately 82% being singletons. The sample's time point: week 3, after first cycle of checkpoint inhibitor. The source material was cell-free DNA from blood, sampled from a patient treated with checkpoint blockade. Source of these receptors: a human donor with melanoma.

In its sample, this clone ranks as hyperexpanded. This rearrangement joins TRBV5-1 to TRBJ2-5; TRBD2 aligns across 7 bases. Germline V gives CDR1 SGHRS, CDR2 YFSETQ. The CDR3 is 15 residues long. The ends lost 4 bases at V and 5 bases at J; junction bases unmatched: 11. The chain's CDR3 is CASSNGGGLAETQYF. The CDR3, as DNA: TGCGCCAGCAGCAACGGCGGGGGTCTTGCGGAGACCCAGTACTTC.

In DNA form, the CDR3 reads TGTGCCAGCAGCTTAGTGGGACAGGGGGGCACTGAAGCTTTCTTT. The encoded protein is CASSLVGQGGTEAFF. J is TRBJ1-1 and V is TRBV11-1; 11 nucleotides align to TRBD1. Losses at the gene ends were 1 base for V and 4 bases for J; bases not matched to a gene: 2. Germline CDR1 SGHAT, CDR2 FQDESV (reference sequence). This CDR3 is 15 amino acids long. Filled out from reference TRBV11-1 and TRBJ1-1, the complete variable domain reads EAEVAQSPRYKITEKSQAVAFWCDPISGHATLYWYRQILGQGPELLVQFQDESVVDDSQLPKDRFSAERLKGVDSTLKIQPAELGDSAMYLCASSLVGQGGTEAFFGQGTRLTVV.

This chain links TRBV10-3 with TRBJ1-2; TRBD1 aligns across 10 bases. Germline V gives CDR1 ENHRY, CDR2 SYGVKD. The ends lost 2 bases at V and 3 bases at J; junction bases unmatched: 3. There are 15 residues in the CDR3. The CDR3 region is CAISEGGQGYYGYTF. CDR3 DNA sequence: TGTGCCATCAGTGAGGGGGGACAGGGGTACTATGGCTACACCTTC.

J is TRBJ2-7 and V is TRBV21-1; the D call of TRBD2 is as the table states it, not checked on the DNA. TRBV21-1 represents a pseudogene. The CDR3 is 15 amino acids. CDR3 sequence (DNA): TGTGCCAGCAGCAAAGGAGCGGGGGGGCTTGGAGAGCAGTACTTC. Translation gives CASSKGAGGLGEQYF.

The sample holds a few counts of this clone. The CDR3 DNA reads TGCGCCAGCAGCTTGGACGGGCAGGGGGCCTACGAGCAGTACTTC. It translates to CASSLDGQGAYEQYF. The chain couples TRBV5-1 to TRBJ2-7; 7 bases are a match to TRBD1. Germline V gene lookup returns CDR1 SGHRS and CDR2 YFSETQ. The J segment lost 2 bases and the V segment lost 0 bases, leaving 5 bases of the junction unmatched. The CDR3 runs to 15 residues.

CDR3 nucleotide sequence: TGTGCCAGCAGCGCCCTTAATATGCCACAAAGTCGGGCCAACGTCCTGACTTTC. Translated, it gives CASSALNMPQSRANVLTF. This chain uses TRBV7-7 with TRBJ2-6, with unresolved D. V dropped 5 bases and J dropped 5 bases, with 22 bases sitting between them. This CDR3 region has 18 residues. Germline V gives CDR1 SSHAT, CDR2 FNYEAQ (reference sequence). Using reference TRBV7-7 and TRBJ2-6 for the parts outside the CDR3, the full variable domain is GAGVSQSPRYKVTKRGQDVTLRCDPISSHATLYWYQQALGQGPEFLTYFNYEAQPDKSGLPSDRFSAERPEGSISTLTIQRTEQRDSAMYRCASSALNMPQSRANVLTFGAGSRLTVL.

V usage is TRBV11-3 and J usage is TRBJ1-1; D gene unclear. V was clipped by 5 bases and J by 11 bases, with 21 bases between them. This CDR3 has 14 residues. Germline CDR1 SGHNT, CDR2 YENEEA. In DNA form, the CDR3 reads TGTGCCAGCAGCCGGCGGTGGCCCGCCCTTGATGCTTTCTTT. Translated: CASSRRWPALDAFF. The full variable domain, rest sourced from reference TRBV11-3 and TRBJ1-1, is EAGVVQSPRYKIIEKKQPVAFWCNPISGHNTLYWYLQNLGQGPELLIRYENEEAVDDSQLPKDRFSAERLKGVDSTLKIQPAELGDSAVYLCASSRRWPALDAFFGQGTRLTVV.

This chain connects TRBV10-3 to TRBJ2-6; D is undetermined. Germline CDR1 is ENHRY and CDR2 is SYGVKD. The CDR3 has 15 residues. Trimming left V 5 bases short and J 5 bases short, with 13 bases between. The CDR3 DNA reads TGTGCCATCAGTTTTCTACAAAGTCGGGCCAACGTCCTGACTTTC. Amino acid sequence: CAISFLQSRANVLTF.